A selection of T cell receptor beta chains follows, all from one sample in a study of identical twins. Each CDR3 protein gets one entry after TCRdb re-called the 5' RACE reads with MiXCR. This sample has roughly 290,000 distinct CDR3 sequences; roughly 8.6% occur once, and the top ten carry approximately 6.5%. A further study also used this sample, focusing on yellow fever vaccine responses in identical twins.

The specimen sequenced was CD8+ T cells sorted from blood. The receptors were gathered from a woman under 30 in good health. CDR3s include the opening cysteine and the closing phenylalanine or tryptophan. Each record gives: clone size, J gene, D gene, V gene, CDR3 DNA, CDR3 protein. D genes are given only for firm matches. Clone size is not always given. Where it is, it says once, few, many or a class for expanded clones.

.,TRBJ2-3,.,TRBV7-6,TGTGCCAGCAGCTTAGTAGCTGGAAATACGCAGTATTTT,CASSLVAGNTQYF
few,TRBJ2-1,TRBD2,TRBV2,TGTGCCAGCAGTGAGGCTAGCGGGGGGTACAATGAGCAGTTCTTC,CASSEASGGYNEQFF
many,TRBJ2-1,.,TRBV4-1,TGCGCCAGCAGCCGCCTTCAGGGCGATGAGCAGTTCTTC,CASSRLQGDEQFF
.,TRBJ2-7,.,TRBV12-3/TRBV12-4,TGTGCCAGCAGTCCCCATGGGGCACGTGGCGAGCAGTACTTC,CASSPHGARGEQYF
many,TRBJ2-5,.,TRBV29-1,TGCAGCGTTGACGGAGTCACCGCAATCGAAGAGACCCAGTACTTC,CSVDGVTAIEETQYF
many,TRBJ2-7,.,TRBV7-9,TGTGCCAGCAGCCCCTCGGTAGCCTACGAGCAGTACTTC,CASSPSVAYEQYF
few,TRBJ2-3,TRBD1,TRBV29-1,TGCAGCGTTGAGACCGGGACAGATTATACAGATACGCAGTATTTT,CSVETGTDYTDTQYF
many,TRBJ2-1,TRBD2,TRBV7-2,TGTGCCAGCAGCTTAAGAGCGGGAGGGCAGAAGGATGAGCAGTTCTTC,CASSLRAGGQKDEQFF
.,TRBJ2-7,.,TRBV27,TGTGCCAGCAGTTTGTCAAGGGGTAGCGTATACGAGCAGTACTTC,CASSLSRGSVYEQYF
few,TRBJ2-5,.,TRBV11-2,TGTGCCACCTATTCCGAGGACTTCGTGCCAGCGACCCAGTACTTC,CATYSEDFVPATQYF
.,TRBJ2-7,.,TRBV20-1,TGCAGTGCCAATCACAGGGTGTCCTACGAGCAGAACTTC,CSANHRVSYEQNF
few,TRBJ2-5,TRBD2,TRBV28,TGTGCCAGCAGACCAACTAGCGGGGAAAACCAAGAGACCCAGTACTTC,CASRPTSGENQETQYF
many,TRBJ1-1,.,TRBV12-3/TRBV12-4,TGTGCCAGCATCCAGGGCAATTTGGGTATGAACACTGAAGCTTTCTTT,CASIQGNLGMNTEAFF
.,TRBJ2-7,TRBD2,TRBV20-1,TGCAGTGCTAGAGGGAGGACTAGCGAGGTCGAGCAGTACTTC,CSARGRTSEVEQYF
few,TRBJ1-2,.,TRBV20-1,TGCAGTGCTAGGGCTGGACTGGGTGGCTACACCTTC,CSARAGLGGYTF
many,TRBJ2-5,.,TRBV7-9,TGTGCCAGCAGCCTCCCCGGTCGATTGTCCCAGAGGGAGACCCAGTACTTC,CASSLPGRLSQRETQYF